This TCR beta chain was observed in a study of cytomegalovirus exposure and HLA in healthy donors. Study-wide results and caveats: Altogether, around 160 TCR beta chains were recorded as cytomegalovirus-associated. The tendency of first-cohort TCR clusters to co-occur in the 120 or so validation repertoires was the finding of a later analysis. Cytomegalovirus status, reportedly, was diagnosed with high specificity and sensitivity by the classifier.

Profiling relied on immunoSEQ multiplex PCR, and the TCRdb table lists in-frame clones only, not all of them. The sample consists of 140,000 or so clones, approximately 89% of them appearing once. Germline CDR1 reads SGHDT; CDR2 reads YYEEEE. The V gene end was trimmed by 4 bases and the J gene end by 6 bases; junction bases not matched to a gene: 9. There are 14 residues in the CDR3. The donors were members of the roughly 120-subject validation cohort (separate from the approximately 670-subject first cohort). A note on this clone: What it recognizes is unknown.

This TCR was recovered from a man aged 18 to 29 in good health and CMV-seronegative. The V gene is TRBV5-6, the J gene TRBJ2-7, with TRBD1 matching 8 bases. The sequenced material came from PBMCs. The CDR3 loop is CASSPDRAQSEQYF. DNA of the CDR3: TGTGCCAGCAGCCCGGACAGGGCCCAGAGCGAGCAGTACTTC.